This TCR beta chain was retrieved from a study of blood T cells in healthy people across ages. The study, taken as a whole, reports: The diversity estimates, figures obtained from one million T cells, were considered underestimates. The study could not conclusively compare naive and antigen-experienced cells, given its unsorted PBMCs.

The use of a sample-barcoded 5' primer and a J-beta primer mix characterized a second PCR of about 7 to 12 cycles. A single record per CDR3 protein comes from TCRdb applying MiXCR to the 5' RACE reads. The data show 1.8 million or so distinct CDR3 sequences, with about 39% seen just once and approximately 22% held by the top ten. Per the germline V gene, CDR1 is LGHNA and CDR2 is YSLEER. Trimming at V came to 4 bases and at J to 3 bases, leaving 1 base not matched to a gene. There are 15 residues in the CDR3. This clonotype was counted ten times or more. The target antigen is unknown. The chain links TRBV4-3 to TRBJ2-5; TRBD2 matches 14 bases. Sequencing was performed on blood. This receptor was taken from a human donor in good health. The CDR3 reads CASSPGLAGEETQYF. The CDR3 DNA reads TGCGCCAGCAGCCCGGGACTAGCGGGGGAAGAGACCCAGTACTTC.